This T cell receptor (beta chain) was observed in a study of CD4 T cells in relation to SARS-CoV-2 and coronaviruses. About the research overall: PBMCs were cultured with antigen for roughly nine days before TCR beta sequencing.

CD4+ T cells from unexposed donors were obtained before the COVID-19 pandemic (2011-2018). The cells were cultured for less than twelve days before CD4+ T cells were isolated. A word on this clone: Its target is unknown.

The germline gives CDR1 LNHDA, CDR2 SQIVND (reference sequence). This CDR3 contains 15 residues. Losses at the gene ends were 7 bases for V and 7 bases for J; bases not matched to a gene: 9. Libraries were prepared by immunoSEQ multiplex PCR; TCRdb keeps only in-frame clonotypes and omits some of them. The data hold 20,000 to 30,000 clones, with more than 60% observed a single time. The receptor was isolated from a human donor in good health. This chain joins TRBV19 and TRBJ2-1; TRBD2 agrees at 11 bases. Sequencing was done on a sample of CD4+ T cells from PBMCs, cultured in vitro. The CDR3 nucleotides are TGTGCCAGTAACCAGATAGCGGGAGGGCCTAATGAGCAGTTCTTC. Translated: CASNQIAGGPNEQFF.